This T cell receptor (beta chain) is drawn from a study of T cells after yellow fever vaccination. The germline V gene encodes CDR1 SGHRS and CDR2 YFSETQ. Germline trimming cut 3 bases from V and 0 bases from J; bases unmatched to any gene: 4. The CDR3 runs to 16 residues. One entry per CDR3 protein, called by TCRdb with MiXCR from the 5' RACE reads. The sample consists of 200,000 to 300,000 distinct CDR3 sequences, 10% to 15% of them appearing once. The rearrangement joins TRBV5-1 to TRBJ1-1; 11 bases match TRBD1. Here the sequenced sample was CD4+ T cells sorted from PBMCs, taken 45 days after the yellow fever booster vaccination. This sequence was found in a man younger than 45 who received the YFV17D yellow fever vaccine. This CDR3 is CASSSGQGGMNTEAFF. The CDR3 DNA follows: TGCGCCAGCAGCTCGGGACAGGGGGGGATGAACACTGAAGCTTTCTTT.